This TCR beta chain was sequenced during a study of T cell responses to AZD1222 COVID-19 vaccine. This clone has only a few counts. Clones were read by immunoSEQ multiplex PCR, and TCRdb kept only the in-frame ones, dropping some. The table includes 95,000 to 100,000 clones, around 87% detected once. The V end lost 0 bases, the J end lost 4 bases, and 12 bases lay between the germline ends. This CDR3 is built from 14 residues. Germline CDR1 is GTSNPN and CDR2 is SVGIG (reference sequence). This specimen consisted of peripheral blood, obtained 28 days after the second AZD1222 dose. The V and J genes are TRBV30 and TRBJ1-1; D might be TRBD1 (5 bases). The sequence derives from an adult who received the AZD1222 COVID-19 vaccine. CDR3 sequence (DNA): TGTGCCTGGAGTGTTCTAGGTAGGGGCACTGAAGCTTTCTTT. Its protein product is CAWSVLGRGTEAFF.